These T cell receptor beta chains were read from a single sample in a study of T cell responses to AZD1222 COVID-19 vaccine. TCRdb's copy holds only in-frame clones and misses some; the assay was immunoSEQ multiplex PCR. The data show about 120,000 clones, with around 87% seen just once and approximately 2.5% held by the top ten. The sequencing used peripheral blood, collected 28 days after the second AZD1222 dose. These TCRs come from an adult who received the AZD1222 COVID-19 vaccine. The CDR3 runs from the conserved cysteine through the conserved F or W. D genes are given only for firm matches. Expanded clones get a size class; other rows say once, few or many, or leave the size out.

>NA|TRBV19|TRBD1|TRBJ1-1
TGTGCCAGTAGTATTTACTTTGGACAGGGAAACACTGAAGCTTTCTTT
CASSIYFGQGNTEAFF
>NA|TRBV7-9|NA|TRBJ1-1
TGTGCCAGCAGCTTTTGGGAGAACACTGAAGCTTTCTTT
CASSFWENTEAFF
>NA|TRBV7-9|TRBD1|TRBJ1-6
TGTGCCAGCAGCTTGGGACAGACTAATTCACCCCTCCACTTT
CASSLGQTNSPLHF
>NA|TRBV2|NA|TRBJ1-1
TGTGCCAGCAGCGCCCAGGGTGGCGGCACTGAAGCTTTCTTT
CASSAQGGGTEAFF
>NA|TRBV4-2|NA|TRBJ1-2
TGTGCCAGCAGCCAAGACAGGACCGGCTACACCTTC
CASSQDRTGYTF
>NA|TRBV30|NA|TRBJ1-5
TGTGCCTGGAGTAGGAGGGGTAATCAGCCCCAGCATTTT
CAWSRRGNQPQHF
>NA|TRBV14|NA|TRBJ2-5
TGTGCCAGCAGCCAATTCCTTCAAGAGACCCAGTACTTC
CASSQFLQETQYF
>NA|TRBV5-6|NA|TRBJ1-2
TGTGCCAGCAGCTTCAAGTCCATGAAACTCTATGGCTACACCTTC
CASSFKSMKLYGYTF
>NA|TRBV21-1|NA|TRBJ2-7
TGTGCCAGCAGCCCAGGAAACAGGTGCCTGTCCTACGAGCAGTACTTC
CASSPGNRCLSYEQYF
>once|TRBV27|NA|TRBJ2-7
TGTGCCAGCAGTTTCCAGGGAGCCTACGAGCAGTACTTC
CASSFQGAYEQYF
>NA|TRBV12-3/TRBV12-4|TRBD1|TRBJ1-2
TGTGCCAGCAGTCGACAGGGCTATGGCTACACCTTC
CASSRQGYGYTF
>once|TRBV11-2|NA|TRBJ1-5
TGTGCCAGCAGCCAATCCCCGGGGGCAGAGACCCAGCATTTT
CASSQSPGAETQHF
>NA|TRBV9|TRBD2|TRBJ2-3
TGTGCCAGCAGCGTAGCTAGCGGTTACACAGATACGCAGTATTTT
CASSVASGYTDTQYF
>NA|TRBV19|TRBD1|TRBJ1-6
TGTGCCAGTACCCTTGGGGGGACAGACTCACCCCTCCACTTT
CASTLGGTDSPLHF
>NA|TRBV4-3|TRBD1|TRBJ1-1
TGCGCCAGCAGCCTATCGACAGGGACAGGAGGGGAAGCTTTCTTT
CASSLSTGTGGEAFF
>NA|TRBV5-1|TRBD1|TRBJ1-4
TGCGCCAGCAGCTCGGGGACAGACCTTAATGAAAAACTGTTTTTT
CASSSGTDLNEKLFF
>NA|TRBV4-1|NA|TRBJ1-6
TGCGCCAGCAGCCTCGGAGGGGGGACGAGTGATTCACCCCTCCACTTT
CASSLGGGTSDSPLHF
>NA|TRBV3-1/TRBV3-2|NA|TRBJ1-5
TGTGCCAGCAGCCAGGTTGGCCAGCCCCAGCATTTT
CASSQVGQPQHF
>NA|TRBV11-2|NA|TRBJ2-2
TGTGCCAGCAGCTTAGACAGATACACCGGGGAGCTGTTTTTT
CASSLDRYTGELFF
>NA|TRBV7-6|TRBD2|TRBJ2-1
TGTGCCAGCAGCTTAGCAGCGGGGGGTTACAATGAGCAGTTCTTC
CASSLAAGGYNEQFF
>NA|TRBV9|TRBD1|TRBJ2-7
TGTGCCAGCAGCGTAGATGGGGGACAGGGGAGATACGAGCAGTACTTC
CASSVDGGQGRYEQYF
>NA|TRBV19|NA|TRBJ2-7
TGTGCCAGTAGCCCGACGGCAGGGCACTCCTACGAGCAGTACTTC
CASSPTAGHSYEQYF
>few|TRBV5-6|NA|TRBJ1-2
TGTGCCAGCAGCAAATCTAGCTATGGCTACACCTTC
CASSKSSYGYTF
>NA|TRBV6-2/TRBV6-3|TRBD1|TRBJ1-5
TGTGCCAGCAGCCCTCGATCAGGGGGGGATAGCAATCAGCCCCAGCATTTT
CASSPRSGGDSNQPQHF
>NA|TRBV7-2|NA|TRBJ2-3
TGTGCCAGCAGCTTAGGTTCGGAGACTAGCACAGATACGCAGTATTTT
CASSLGSETSTDTQYF
>NA|TRBV19|NA|TRBJ1-2
TGTGCCAGTAGTATATCGGCCCGGGAATGGGATGGCTACACCTTC
CASSISAREWDGYTF
>NA|TRBV7-8|NA|TRBJ2-5
TGTGCCAGCAGCTTAGTAGGTGGGCAAGAGACCCAGTACTTC
CASSLVGGQETQYF
>NA|TRBV2|TRBD2|TRBJ2-5
TGTGCCAGCAGCCGACTAGCTCACACACAGACCCAGTACTTC
CASSRLAHTQTQYF
>NA|TRBV20-1|NA|TRBJ1-2
TGCAGTGCTAGATCCCGGACTCCCTACACCTTC
CSARSRTPYTF
>NA|TRBV6-5|NA|TRBJ1-2
TGTGCCAGCAGTTACTCGAGTGGATTCAAGCTGGGCGGCTACACCTTC
CASSYSSGFKLGGYTF
>NA|TRBV7-2|TRBD1|TRBJ2-1
TGTGCCAGCAGCTTAGCGTCGGCAGGGGGTGCCCCGTACCAGTTCTTC
CASSLASAGGAPYQFF
>NA|TRBV10-3|TRBD1|TRBJ1-1
TGTGCCATCAGGGTGGGACAGGGCACTGAAGCTTTCTTT
CAIRVGQGTEAFF
>few|TRBV7-2|NA|TRBJ1-1
TGTGCCAGCAGCTTGGGACGGACCACTGAAGCTTTCTTT
CASSLGRTTEAFF
>NA|TRBV18|NA|TRBJ1-1
TGTGCCAGCTCACCTCTGGCCGGGCTTGGGAACACTGAAGCTTTCTTT
CASSPLAGLGNTEAFF
>NA|TRBV19|TRBD1|TRBJ2-1
TGTGCCAGTAGCCCTGACAGGGGGCGCTTCAATGAGCAGTTCTTC
CASSPDRGRFNEQFF
>NA|TRBV2|NA|TRBJ1-3
TGTGCCAGATTCATACCCTCTGGAAACACCATATATTTT
CARFIPSGNTIYF
>NA|TRBV9|NA|TRBJ1-1
TGTGCCAGCAGCGTAGGTGTGGGGGCGGGGAACACTGAAGCTTTCTTT
CASSVGVGAGNTEAFF
>NA|TRBV3-1/TRBV3-2|NA|TRBJ2-7
TGTGCCAGCAGCCAAGTTCCAGACAGTTCCTACGAGCAGTACTTC
CASSQVPDSSYEQYF
>NA|TRBV9|TRBD1|TRBJ1-1
TGTGCCAGCAGCCCAACAGGGGCCACTGAAGCTTTCTTT
CASSPTGATEAFF
>once|TRBV6-2/TRBV6-3|NA|TRBJ1-2
TGTGCCAGCAGCCCCAGGGAGAGCGGTAGTGGCTACACCTTC
CASSPRESGSGYTF
>NA|TRBV30|NA|TRBJ2-3
TGTGCCTGGACCACGGGCCCAGATACGCAGTATTTT
CAWTTGPDTQYF
>NA|TRBV2|TRBD1|TRBJ1-1
TGTGCCAGCAGTGAAATCAGGGGGGCTGAAGCTTTCTTT
CASSEIRGAEAFF
>NA|TRBV29-1|NA|TRBJ1-4
TGCAGCGTTGTTGGTAATGAAAAACTGTTTTTT
CSVVGNEKLFF
>NA|TRBV4-1|NA|TRBJ1-4
TGCGCCAGCAGCCACGACAGCAGTGAAAAACTGTTTTTT
CASSHDSSEKLFF
>NA|TRBV30|NA|TRBJ2-1
TGTGCCTCTGAGGGGGGCACCTACAATGAGCAGTTCTTC
CASEGGTYNEQFF
>NA|TRBV5-5|TRBD1|TRBJ1-1
TGTGCCAGCAGCCCTGGACAGGGATGGGGCACTGAAGCTTTCTTT
CASSPGQGWGTEAFF
>NA|TRBV30|TRBD1|TRBJ1-3
TGTGCCAGCACAGGGGGCCCTGGAAACACCATATATTTT
CASTGGPGNTIYF
>NA|TRBV7-3|NA|TRBJ1-2
TGTGCCAGCAGCCCTCAGGGGATAGGAGGCTACACCTTC
CASSPQGIGGYTF
>NA|TRBV19|NA|TRBJ1-1
TGTGCCAGTTCTATAGTGGGGGTCACTGAAGCTTTCTTT
CASSIVGVTEAFF
>NA|TRBV14|NA|TRBJ2-2
TGTGCCAGCAGCCAAATAAGGCCCCGGAACACCGGGGAGCTGTTTTTT
CASSQIRPRNTGELFF
>few|TRBV7-2|TRBD2|TRBJ2-1
TGTGCCAGCAGCTTAAGCGGGGGCTCCTACAATGAGCAGTTCTTC
CASSLSGGSYNEQFF
>NA|TRBV21-1|NA|TRBJ1-1
TGTGCCAGCACTAGGACAGGGGGCGAGGACACTGAAGCTTTCTTT
CASTRTGGEDTEAFF
>NA|TRBV3-1/TRBV3-2|NA|TRBJ2-2
TGTGCCAGCAGCCAAGACAGGAGAAGGGCCGGGGAGCTGTTTTTT
CASSQDRRRAGELFF
>once|TRBV6-6|TRBD1|TRBJ1-4
TGTGCCAGCAGGTCGGGACAGGGAGGCACTAATGAAAAACTGTTTTTT
CASRSGQGGTNEKLFF
>NA|TRBV6-2/TRBV6-3|NA|TRBJ1-2
TGTGCCAGCAGTTGGGTTAACTATGGCTACACCTTC
CASSWVNYGYTF
>NA|TRBV30|NA|TRBJ2-2
TGTGCCTGGAGTGGGACAGCGAACACCGGGGAGCTGTTTTTT
CAWSGTANTGELFF
>NA|TRBV6-2/TRBV6-3|NA|TRBJ1-4
TGTGCCAGCAGTCCGCCGGGGGAGCGTGAAAAACTGTTTTTT
CASSPPGEREKLFF
>NA|TRBV3-1/TRBV3-2|TRBD1|TRBJ1-2
TGTGCCAGCAGCCCGGGACAGGGGGCAAGGGGCTACACCTTC
CASSPGQGARGYTF
>NA|TRBV11-2|NA|TRBJ1-4
TGTGCCAGCAGCTTAAGCCTCCTGACGGGAAAACTGTTTTTT
CASSLSLLTGKLFF